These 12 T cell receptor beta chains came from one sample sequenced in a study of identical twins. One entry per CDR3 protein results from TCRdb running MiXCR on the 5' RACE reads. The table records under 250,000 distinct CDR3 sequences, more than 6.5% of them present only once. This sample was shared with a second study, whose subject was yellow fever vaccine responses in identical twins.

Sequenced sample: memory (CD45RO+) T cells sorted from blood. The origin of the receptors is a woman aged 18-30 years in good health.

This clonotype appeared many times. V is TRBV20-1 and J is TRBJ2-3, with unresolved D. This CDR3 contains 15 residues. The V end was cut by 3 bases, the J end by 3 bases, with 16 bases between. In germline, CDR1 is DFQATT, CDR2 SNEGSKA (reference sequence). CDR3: CSARALVGKTDTQYF. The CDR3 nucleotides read TGCAGTGCTAGGGCCCTCGTGGGGAAGACAGATACGCAGTATTTT.

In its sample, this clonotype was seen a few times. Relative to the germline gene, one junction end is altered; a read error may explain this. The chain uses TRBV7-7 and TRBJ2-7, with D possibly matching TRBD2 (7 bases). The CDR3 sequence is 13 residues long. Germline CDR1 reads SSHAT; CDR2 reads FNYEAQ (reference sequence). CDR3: CASSLGGGNEQYF. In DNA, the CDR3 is TGTGCTAGCAGCTTAGGGGGGGGGAACGAGCAGTACTTC.

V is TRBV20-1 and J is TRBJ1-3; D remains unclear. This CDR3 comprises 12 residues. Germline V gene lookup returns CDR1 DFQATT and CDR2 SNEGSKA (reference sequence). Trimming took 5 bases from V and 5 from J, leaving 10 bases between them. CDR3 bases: TGCAGTGCTGGGGAACAAAGAAACACCATATATTTT. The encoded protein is CSAGEQRNTIYF.

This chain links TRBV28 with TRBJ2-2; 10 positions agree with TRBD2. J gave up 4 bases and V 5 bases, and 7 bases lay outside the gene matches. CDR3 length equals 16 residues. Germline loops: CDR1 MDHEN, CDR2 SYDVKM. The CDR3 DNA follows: TGTGCCAGCAGTGACCCCGGACTAGCGGTCACCGGGGAGCTGTTTTTT. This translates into CASSDPGLAVTGELFF.

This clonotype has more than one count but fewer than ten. Written as DNA, the CDR3 is TGCGCCAGCAGCTTGTCCAACCTAGGAGATACGCAGTATTTT. Amino acid sequence: CASSLSNLGDTQYF. The rearrangement joins TRBV5-1 to TRBJ2-3; no clear D gene. CDR3 length: 14 residues. The V end was cut by 1 base, the J end by 5 bases, with 11 bases between. Germline V gene lookup returns CDR1 SGHRS and CDR2 YFSETQ.

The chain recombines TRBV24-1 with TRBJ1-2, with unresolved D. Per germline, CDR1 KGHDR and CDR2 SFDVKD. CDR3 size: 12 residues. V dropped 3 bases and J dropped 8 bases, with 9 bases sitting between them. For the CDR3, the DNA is TGTGCCACCAGTGATCGGGGATACGGCTACACCTTC. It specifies CATSDRGYGYTF.

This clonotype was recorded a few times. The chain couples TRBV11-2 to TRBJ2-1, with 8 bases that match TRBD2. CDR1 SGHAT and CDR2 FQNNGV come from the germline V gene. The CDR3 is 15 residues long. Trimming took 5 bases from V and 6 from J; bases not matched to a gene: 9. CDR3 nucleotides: TGTGCCAGCAGCGAACGGGAGGGCCTTCGCAATGAGCAGTTCTTC. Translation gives CASSEREGLRNEQFF.

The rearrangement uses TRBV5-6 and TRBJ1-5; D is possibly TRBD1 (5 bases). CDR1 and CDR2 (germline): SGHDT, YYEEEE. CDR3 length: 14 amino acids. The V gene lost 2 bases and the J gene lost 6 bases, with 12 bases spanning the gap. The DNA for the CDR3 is TGTGCCAGCAGCTTTCGGGGGGGAGGTCAGCCCCAGCATTTT. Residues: CASSFRGGGQPQHF.

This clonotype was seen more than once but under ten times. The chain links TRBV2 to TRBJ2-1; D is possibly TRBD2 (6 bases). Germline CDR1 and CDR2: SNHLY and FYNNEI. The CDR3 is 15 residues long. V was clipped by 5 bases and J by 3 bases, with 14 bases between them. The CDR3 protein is CASSRDSRGYNEQFF. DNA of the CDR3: TGTGCCAGCAGTAGGGACTCCCGTGGCTACAATGAGCAGTTCTTC.

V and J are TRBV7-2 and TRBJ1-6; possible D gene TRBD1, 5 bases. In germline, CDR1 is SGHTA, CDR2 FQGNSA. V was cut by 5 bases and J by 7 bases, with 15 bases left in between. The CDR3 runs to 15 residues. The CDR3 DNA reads TGTGCCAGCAGCCAAGCGGGGGGAAGGAATTCACCCCTCCACTTT. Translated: CASSQAGGRNSPLHF.

The CDR3: CASSLGVPDTQYF. In DNA, the CDR3 is TGTGCCAGCAGTTTAGGTGTCCCAGATACGCAGTATTTT. This chain joins TRBV27 and TRBJ2-3; D remains ambiguous. This CDR3 region has 13 residues. The germline CDR1 and CDR2 sequences are MNHEY and SMNVEV (reference sequence). Trimming cost V 2 bases and J 4 bases, with 7 bases left between them.

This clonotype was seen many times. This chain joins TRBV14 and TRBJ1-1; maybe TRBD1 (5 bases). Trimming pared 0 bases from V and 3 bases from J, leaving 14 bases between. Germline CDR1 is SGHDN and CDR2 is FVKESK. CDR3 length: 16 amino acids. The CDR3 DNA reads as TGTGCCAGCAGCCAAGATTATAGGGGCTGGGACACTGAAGCTTTCTTT. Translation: CASSQDYRGWDTEAFF.